The T cell receptor (beta chain) described here comes from a study of tumor-infiltrating lymphocytes in localized non-small cell lung cancer. As for the study in general: The cohort mixed smokers and never-smokers, several histologies, and some post-neoadjuvant-chemotherapy samples. The study's findings and limits: Different pieces of the same tissue went to different assays, confounding technical variation with intratumor heterogeneity. Not all patients were TCR sequenced, owing to tissue quantity. T-cell fraction did not differ between immunotypes IM1 and IM2.

For this clone: Its antigen remains unidentified.

TCRdb's copy holds only in-frame clones and misses some; the assay was immunoSEQ multiplex PCR. The sample contains more than 10,000 clones, roughly 80% of which appear only once. The specimen sequenced was uninvolved lung tissue not adjacent to the tumor. The clonotype originates from a human donor with non-small cell lung cancer.

The CDR3 DNA is TGCGCCAGCAGCTTGGCGGTCAGGACCCTGAAGAACACCGGGGAGCTGTTTTTT. Amino acids: CASSLAVRTLKNTGELFF. The chain combines TRBV5-1 with TRBJ2-2, with D unresolved. The CDR3 sequence is 18 residues long. V was pared by 0 bases and J by 1 base, with 16 bases between. Germline loops: CDR1 SGHRS, CDR2 YFSETQ.